This T cell receptor (beta chain) was recorded in a study of radiotherapy plus CTLA-4 blockade in lung cancer. The V and J ends lost 5 bases and 3 bases respectively, with 7 bases between them. Looked up from germline, CDR1 is MGHDK and CDR2 is SYGVNS. This CDR3 spans 12 amino acids. Sequencing used immunoSEQ multiplex PCR; TCRdb keeps in-frame clones, though not all of them. Of 50,000 to 60,000 clones listed, about 80% are singletons. The clonotype comes from a human donor with non-small cell lung cancer whose response to radiotherapy plus ipilimumab could not be evaluated. Sequenced here: peripheral blood, sampled from a patient treated with radiotherapy plus ipilimumab. This sequence joins TRBV25-1 and TRBJ1-1; a weak D match, TRBD1 (5 bases). This CDR3 reads CASSWGDTEAFF. DNA for the CDR3: TGTGCCAGCAGTTGGGGGGACACTGAAGCTTTCTTT.